The clone carrying this TCR beta chain was counted a single time. What it binds is not known. This specimen comes from a study of long-term antiretroviral therapy in people with HIV. Study-wide findings and caveats: Clones that expanded before ART (that is, prior to treatment) dominated the repertoire at all time points. Against controls, HIV repertoires showed narrower ranges of CDR3 length. For ART adherence, viral resistance and therapy changes, no data were available.

Cryopreserved PBMC numbered roughly 0.85-10 million per sample before DNA extraction. The germline CDR1 and CDR2 sequences are SGHDT and YYEEEE. CDR3 length: 12 residues. The V gene lost 4 bases and the J gene lost 4 bases, with 9 bases spanning the gap. Version v3.0 of the immunoSEQ assay was performed at survey level. The assay was immunoSEQ multiplex PCR, and TCRdb's table has in-frame clones only and misses some. Of over 30,000 clones in the sample, 60% to 75% were seen once. This rearrangement joins TRBV5-6 to TRBJ2-7, with unresolved D. The sequenced sample was unsorted PBMCs, obtained 3 years after starting antiretroviral therapy. The receptor was isolated from a man in his fifties with HIV. CDR3 sequence reads: CASSPNKYEQYF. CDR3 DNA: TGTGCCAGCAGCCCCAACAAATACGAGCAGTACTTC.